One and the same sample provided the 28 T cell receptor beta chains below, sequenced in a study of T cell repertoires in cytomegalovirus infection. TCRdb processed the reads anew with MiXCR; each CDR3 protein has one entry. The sample has roughly 920,000 distinct CDR3 sequences, roughly 30% seen once; the top ten hold 13%. Which antigens these TCRs recognize remains unknown. The sample was cultured CD8+ T cells from PBMCs, taken from culture after CMV antigen stimulation. These receptors were taken from a human donor in good health (CMV status not recorded). Some clones in this sample may be carry-over from other donors' samples.

This clonotype showed up just a few times. The chain has TRBV7-8 and TRBJ1-1, with 10 bases aligning to TRBD1. Unmatched junction bases numbered 9, after V lost 1 base and J lost 4 bases. CDR1 is SGHVS and CDR2 is FQNEAQ in the germline V gene. The CDR3 extends over 17 amino acids. Here the CDR3 reads CASSLGDRGTGSTEAFF. CDR3 sequence (DNA): TGTGCCAGCAGCTTAGGGGACAGGGGAACTGGGAGCACTGAAGCTTTCTTT.

This clonotype was recorded a few times. The rearrangement uses TRBV9 and TRBJ1-2; D unresolved. Germline V gene data show CDR1 as SGDLS and CDR2 as YYNGEE. Trimming took 2 bases from V and 6 from J, leaving 11 bases between them. CDR3 length: 13 amino acids. The CDR3 loop reads CASSVSETHGYTF. CDR3 nucleotides: TGTGCCAGCAGCGTGTCAGAAACGCATGGCTACACCTTC.

This clonotype was recorded at least ten times. The chain joins TRBV7-9 to TRBJ2-7; D is perhaps TRBD1 (5 bases). V lost 5 bases and J 3 bases, leaving 8 bases between the germline ends. The germline V gene has CDR1 SEHNR and CDR2 FQNEAQ (reference sequence). The CDR3 has 12 residues. The CDR3 nucleotides are TGTGCCAGCAGCACCGACAGCTACGAGCAGTACGTC. Translated: CASSTDSYEQYV.

The V and J genes are TRBV25-1 and TRBJ2-5; weak D call: TRBD1 (5 bases). Germline CDR1 and CDR2: MGHDK and SYGVNS. The CDR3 runs 13 residues. V dropped 10 bases and J dropped 0 bases, with 12 bases sitting between them. CDR3 amino acids: CATLQEYQETQYF. The CDR3 DNA reads as TGTGCCACTTTACAGGAGTACCAAGAGACCCAGTACTTC.

The chain carries TRBV6-1 and TRBJ2-2; D is unclear. The CDR3 totals 16 residues. Germline V lookup: CDR1 MNHNS, CDR2 SASEGT. The V gene lost 4 bases and the J gene lost 2 bases, with 14 bases spanning the gap. DNA for the CDR3: TGTGCCAGCAGTGGGCGTGAGTTTCCAAACACCGGGGAGCTGTTTTTT. Protein sequence: CASSGREFPNTGELFF.

V and J are TRBV12-3 or TRBV12-4 and TRBJ2-5; a possible D gene is TRBD2 (5 bases). Between the trimmed V and J ends, which lost 5 bases and 0 bases, there was a span of 13 bases. CDR3 length: 15 amino acids. CDR3 amino acids: CASSARGSDQETQYF. The CDR3 nucleotides read TGTGCCAGCAGTGCCCGGGGTAGCGACCAAGAGACCCAGTACTTC.

The chain is built from TRBV10-3 and TRBJ2-7, with 11 bases matching TRBD2. CDR1 ENHRY and CDR2 SYGVKD come from the germline V gene. The CDR3 length is 14 residues. V shed 10 bases, J shed 2 bases, and the junction held 7 bases outside the gene matches. CDR3 residues: CASKLAGATYEQYF. The CDR3 DNA follows: TGTGCCAGCAAACTAGCGGGGGCCACCTACGAGCAGTACTTC.

This clonotype was seen just once. V and J are TRBV20-1 and TRBJ1-6, with 7 bases aligning to TRBD1. The germline CDR1 and CDR2 sequences are DFQATT and SNEGSKA (reference sequence). Trimming took 0 bases from V and 7 from J; bases not matched to a gene: 12. The CDR3 is made up of 17 amino acids. The CDR3 bases are TGCAGTGCTAGAGATCCGCTGAGACAGGGTCGGAATTCACCCCTCCACTTT. Amino acid sequence: CSARDPLRQGRNSPLHF.

V usage is TRBV25-1 and J usage is TRBJ2-1, with unresolved D. In germline, CDR1 is MGHDK, CDR2 SYGVNS. V lost 4 bases to trimming and J lost 4 bases, with 8 bases between them. The CDR3 contains 13 residues. Written as DNA, the CDR3 is TGTGCCAGCAGTGTATCCAAGTACAATGAGCAGTTCTTC. Its protein is CASSVSKYNEQFF.

The table lists this clonotype with a few counts. The chain recombines TRBV23-1 with TRBJ1-5, with D hard to call. TRBV23-1 is an ORF, and what it does is uncertain. The CDR3 extends over 13 amino acids. V lost 5 bases to trimming and J lost 6 bases, with 11 bases between them. In nucleotides, the CDR3 is TGCGCCAGCAGTTCAAGGTTGGGTCAGCCCCAGCATTTT. This translates into CASSSRLGQPQHF.

This chain joins TRBV10-3 and TRBJ1-2; D may be TRBD1 (5 bases). Trimming took 4 bases from V and 2 from J, leaving 11 bases between them. Looked up from germline, CDR1 is ENHRY and CDR2 is SYGVKD. This CDR3 contains 14 residues. Written as DNA, the CDR3 is TGTGCCATCAGTGCTGAGGACAAGAACTATGGCTACACCTTC. Translating it yields CAISAEDKNYGYTF.

This clonotype was detected only a few times. The chain couples TRBV27 to TRBJ2-3; either TRBD1 or TRBD2 may supply D (5 bases each). The germline gives CDR1 MNHEY, CDR2 SMNVEV (reference sequence). This CDR3 spans 13 amino acids. Trimming cost V 8 bases and J 1 base, with 10 bases left between them. The chain's CDR3 is CASLGTRTDTQYF. In DNA, the CDR3 is TGTGCCAGCCTCGGGACCCGCACAGATACGCAGTATTTT.

The chain carries TRBV10-3 and TRBJ2-7; TRBD1 aligns across 9 bases. J was trimmed by 6 bases and V by 6 bases; bases with no gene match: 3. Germline loops: CDR1 ENHRY, CDR2 SYGVKD. The CDR3 runs to 12 residues. The CDR3 coding sequence is TGTGCCATCAGAGACAGGGGGTCCGAGCAGTACGTC. Translating gives CAIRDRGSEQYV.

This clonotype was observed a handful of times. This chain links TRBV15 with TRBJ2-3; a possible D gene is TRBD1 (6 bases). From germline, CDR1 is LNHNV and CDR2 YYDKDF (reference sequence). This CDR3 contains 15 residues. V lost 4 bases, J lost 2 bases, and 13 bases lay in between. CDR3 amino acids: CATSTSGQPTDTQYF. The DNA for the CDR3 is TGTGCCACCAGCACTAGTGGACAGCCCACAGATACGCAGTATTTT.

This clonotype is a singleton in its sample. The junction shows a germline mismatch at one end, possibly a read error. The genes are TRBV6-5 and TRBJ1-1; perhaps TRBD1 as D (5 bases). This CDR3 is built from 17 residues. CDR1 is MNHEY and CDR2 is SVGAGI in the germline V gene. The CDR3 nucleotides are TGTGCCAGCAGCCGACTGCGGGGCGGGATGTGGAACTCTGAAGCTTTCTTT. Its translation: CASSRLRGGMWNSEAFF.

A single count supports this clonotype. This chain links TRBV20-1 with TRBJ2-7; either TRBD1 or TRBD2 may supply D (5 bases each). The CDR3 extends over 14 amino acids. Germline CDR1 is DFQATT and CDR2 is SNEGSKA (reference sequence). Trimming took 6 bases from V and 1 from J, leaving 16 bases between them. As DNA, the CDR3 is TGCAGTGCCGTAGAGAGGGGCGTATCCTACGAGCAGTACGTC. It encodes CSAVERGVSYEQYV.

In this sample, this clonotype turned up many times. The chain employs TRBV27 and TRBJ1-1; a possible D gene is TRBD1 (6 bases). The germline CDR1 and CDR2 sequences are MNHEY and SMNVEV (reference sequence). V shed 8 bases and J shed 5 bases, with 9 bases lying between them. This CDR3 contains 11 residues. Here the CDR3 reads CASLRGTEAFF. For the CDR3, the DNA is TGTGCCAGCCTGAGGGGGACTGAAGCTTTCTTT.

This clonotype has only a few counts. V gene TRBV7-6 combines with J gene TRBJ2-1; D call uncertain. With 2 bases removed from V and 0 bases from J, the gap between germline ends came to 14 bases. Germline-derived CDR1 and CDR2 are SGHVS and FNYEAQ. This CDR3 has 17 amino acids. The CDR3 region has the DNA TGTGCCAGCAGCTTACTCCCGGTCCTAAACTCCTACAATGAGCAGTTCTTC. Amino acid sequence: CASSLLPVLNSYNEQFF.

The J gene is TRBJ1-2, the V gene TRBV25-1; no definite D call. Trimming took off 0 bases at V and 0 bases at J, with 23 bases between the two ends. Germline-derived CDR1 and CDR2 are MGHDK and SYGVNS. CDR3 size: 20 residues. The CDR3 DNA sequence: TGTGCCAGCAGTGAATATTTTGGGGAACCGGATCGAATAGCTAACTATGGCTACACCTTC. Its translation is CASSEYFGEPDRIANYGYTF.

The chain is built from TRBV27 and TRBJ1-4, with D perhaps matching TRBD1 (5 bases). The CDR3 has 14 amino acids. Trimming pared 4 bases from V and 3 bases from J, leaving 9 bases between. The germline CDR1 and CDR2 sequences are MNHEY and SMNVEV (reference sequence). The CDR3 DNA sequence: TGTGCCAGCAGTTGGCGGGGCGCTAATGAAAAACTGTTTTTT. Its protein product is CASSWRGANEKLFF.

CDR3 nucleotide sequence: TGCGCCAGCAGCCAAGATGCTAGCGGGGGAGAGACCCAGTACTTC. Translation: CASSQDASGGETQYF. J is TRBJ2-5 and V is TRBV4-3, with TRBD2 matching over 10 bases. This CDR3 is built from 15 residues. The germline V gene encodes CDR1 LGHNA and CDR2 YSLEER. Germline trimming cut 0 bases from V and 4 bases from J; bases unmatched to any gene: 2.

The table lists this clonotype with a few counts. The rearrangement joins TRBV7-7 to TRBJ2-7, with D possibly being TRBD2 (6 bases). The germline V gene has CDR1 SSHAT and CDR2 FNYEAQ (reference sequence). The CDR3 is made up of 14 amino acids. CDR3 sequence (DNA): TGTGCTAGCAGCTTAGGCAGGGAGGCCTACGAGCAGTACGTC. Translating gives CASSLGREAYEQYV.

J is TRBJ2-2 and V is TRBV12-3 or TRBV12-4; 12 bases agree with TRBD2. Losses at the gene ends were 5 bases for V and 6 bases for J; bases not matched to a gene: 4. The CDR3 length is 15 residues. The CDR3 loop is CASSLLAGGPGELFF. CDR3 DNA: TGTGCCAGCAGTCTACTAGCGGGGGGCCCCGGGGAGCTGTTTTTT.

V and J are TRBV4-1 and TRBJ2-1; the match to TRBD1 covers 8 bases. The CDR3 is 16 amino acids. The trim removed 2 bases at V and 6 bases at J, leaving 9 bases unmatched. Per germline, CDR1 MGHRA and CDR2 YSYEKL. The CDR3 DNA is TGCGCCAGCAGCCAATACCACAGGGGGAACGGCAATGAGCAGTTCTTC. Amino acid sequence: CASSQYHRGNGNEQFF.

A note on this clonotype: The junction differs from germline at one of its ends, possibly a read error. The rearrangement joins TRBV7-3 to TRBJ2-7, with a tentative D call TRBD1 (6 bases). Germline V gives CDR1 SGHTA, CDR2 FQGTGA. The CDR3 contains 14 residues. CDR3 nucleotide sequence: TGTGCCATCAGCCGCCGCGACAGGAGCTACGAGCAGTACTTC. As protein: CAISRRDRSYEQYF.

The chain is built from TRBV15 and TRBJ1-1, with D perhaps matching TRBD1 (5 bases). CDR3 length: 12 amino acids. CDR1 LNHNV and CDR2 YYDKDF come from the germline V gene (reference sequence). V was trimmed by 1 base and J by 7 bases, leaving 7 bases between them. The CDR3 sequence: CATSRAGSEAFF. In nucleotides, the CDR3 is TGTGCCACCAGCAGAGCAGGGAGTGAAGCTTTCTTT. The whole variable domain, filled in from reference TRBV15 and TRBJ1-1, reads DAMVIQNPRYQVTQFGKPVTLSCSQTLNHNVMYWYQQKSSQAPKLLFHYYDKDFNNEADTPDNFQSRRPNTSFCFLDIRSPGLGDTAMYLCATSRAGSEAFFGQGTRLTVV.

The chain combines TRBV6-5 with TRBJ2-2; 7 positions match TRBD1. V shed 4 bases and J 1 base; nucleotides not matched to a gene: 12. The CDR3 is 18 residues long. Per germline, CDR1 MNHEY and CDR2 SVGAGI. CDR3 region: CASSWDSPSRVNTGELFF. The DNA for the CDR3 is TGTGCCAGCAGTTGGGACAGTCCTTCTAGGGTGAACACCGGGGAGCTGTTTTTT.

V is TRBV11-1 and J is TRBJ2-1; tentative D call: TRBD2 (7 bases). V shed 3 bases and J shed 1 base, with 13 bases lying between them. This CDR3 contains 16 residues. Per germline, CDR1 SGHAT and CDR2 FQDESV (reference sequence). DNA of the CDR3: TGTGCCAGCAGCTTTAGAGGGGGGGATTCCTACAATGAGCAGTTCTTC. Amino acid sequence: CASSFRGGDSYNEQFF.